This T cell receptor (beta chain) came from a study of lymphopenia after photon versus proton radiotherapy. Germline trimming cut 5 bases from V and 0 bases from J; bases unmatched to any gene: 4. The CDR3 totals 14 residues. CDR1 and CDR2 from the germline V gene are SGHRS and YFSETQ. The method was immunoSEQ multiplex PCR; TCRdb's version includes in-frame clones alone and lacks a portion of them. This table holds about 16,000 clones, 65% to 90% found once. For this clone: The antigen is unknown.

General observations from the study: Post-nadir TCR diversity decline inversely tracked overall survival among those who died. After the lymphocyte nadir, photon-treated repertoires showed oligoclonal expansion, especially of CD8+ Temra cells. Survival link was tested only in deceased patients; proton benefit remains a possibility.

This chain links TRBV5-1 with TRBJ1-1; 7 bases are shared with TRBD1. The sample consisted of peripheral blood, taken from a patient treated with proton-based radiotherapy. The source is a man in his sixties or seventies with pancreatic cancer. The CDR3 DNA sequence: TGCGCCAGCAGTTGGGACAGCATGAACACTGAAGCTTTCTTT. Its protein is CASSWDSMNTEAFF. The full variable domain, rest sourced from reference TRBV5-1 and TRBJ1-1, is KAGVTQTPRYLIKTRGQQVTLSCSPISGHRSVSWYQQTPGQGLQFLFEYFSETQRNKGNFPGRFSGRQFSNSRSEMNVSTLELGDSALYLCASSWDSMNTEAFFGQGTRLTVV.